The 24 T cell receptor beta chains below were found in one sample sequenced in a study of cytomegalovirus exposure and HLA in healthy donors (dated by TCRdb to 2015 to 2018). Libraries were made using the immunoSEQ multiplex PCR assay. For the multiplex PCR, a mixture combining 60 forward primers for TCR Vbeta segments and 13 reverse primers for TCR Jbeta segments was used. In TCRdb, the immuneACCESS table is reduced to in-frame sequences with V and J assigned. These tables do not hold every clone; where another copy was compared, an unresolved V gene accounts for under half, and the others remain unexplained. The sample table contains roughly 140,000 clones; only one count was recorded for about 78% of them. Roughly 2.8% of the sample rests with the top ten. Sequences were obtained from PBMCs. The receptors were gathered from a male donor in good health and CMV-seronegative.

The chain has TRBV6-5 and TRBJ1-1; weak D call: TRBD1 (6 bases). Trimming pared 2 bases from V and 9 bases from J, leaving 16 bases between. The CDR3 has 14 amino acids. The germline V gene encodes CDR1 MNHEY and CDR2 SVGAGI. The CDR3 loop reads CASSYPGERGKAFF. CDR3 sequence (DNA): TGTGCCAGCAGTTACCCAGGGGAGAGGGGAAAAGCTTTCTTT.

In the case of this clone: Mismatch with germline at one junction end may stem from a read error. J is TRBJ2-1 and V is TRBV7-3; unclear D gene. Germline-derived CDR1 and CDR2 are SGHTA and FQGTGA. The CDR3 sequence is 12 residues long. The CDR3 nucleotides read TGTTCCAGCAGCTTGTACTACAATGAGCAGTTCTTC. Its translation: CSSSLYYNEQFF.

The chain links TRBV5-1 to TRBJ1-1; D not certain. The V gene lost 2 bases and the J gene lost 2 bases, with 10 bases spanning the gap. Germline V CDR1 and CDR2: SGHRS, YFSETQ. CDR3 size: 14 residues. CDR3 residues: CASSLLSHNTEAFF. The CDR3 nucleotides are TGCGCCAGCAGCTTATTGTCACACAACACTGAAGCTTTCTTT.

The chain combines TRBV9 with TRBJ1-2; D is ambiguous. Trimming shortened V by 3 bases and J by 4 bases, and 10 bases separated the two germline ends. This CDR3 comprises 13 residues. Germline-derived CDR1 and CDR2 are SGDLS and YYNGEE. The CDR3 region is CASSATMGYGYTF. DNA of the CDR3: TGTGCCAGCAGCGCGACAATGGGCTATGGCTACACCTTC.

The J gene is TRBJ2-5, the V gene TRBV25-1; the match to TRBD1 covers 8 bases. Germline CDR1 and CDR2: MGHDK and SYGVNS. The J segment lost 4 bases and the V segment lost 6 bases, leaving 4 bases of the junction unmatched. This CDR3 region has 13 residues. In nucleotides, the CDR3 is TGTGCCAGCAGCGACAGGGGTGCAGAGACCCAGTACTTC. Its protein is CASSDRGAETQYF.

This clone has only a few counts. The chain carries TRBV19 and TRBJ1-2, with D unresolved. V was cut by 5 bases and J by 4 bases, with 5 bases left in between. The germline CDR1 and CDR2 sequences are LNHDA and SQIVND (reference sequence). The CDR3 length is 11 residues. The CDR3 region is CASSLSYGYTF. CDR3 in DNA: TGTGCCAGTAGTTTGAGCTATGGCTACACCTTC.

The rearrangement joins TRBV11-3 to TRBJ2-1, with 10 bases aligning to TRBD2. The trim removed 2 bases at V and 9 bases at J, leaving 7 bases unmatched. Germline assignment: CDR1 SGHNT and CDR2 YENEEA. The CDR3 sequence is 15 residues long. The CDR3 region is CASSLRLAGEGEQFF. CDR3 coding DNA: TGTGCCAGCAGCTTACGTCTAGCGGGAGAGGGTGAGCAGTTCTTC.

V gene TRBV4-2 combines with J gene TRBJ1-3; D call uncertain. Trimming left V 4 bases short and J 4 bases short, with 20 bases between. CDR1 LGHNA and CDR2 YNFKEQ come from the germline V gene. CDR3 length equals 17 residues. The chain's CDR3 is CASSRQHSEVKGNTIYF. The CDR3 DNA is TGTGCCAGCAGCCGACAACACTCGGAAGTTAAAGGAAACACCATATATTTT.

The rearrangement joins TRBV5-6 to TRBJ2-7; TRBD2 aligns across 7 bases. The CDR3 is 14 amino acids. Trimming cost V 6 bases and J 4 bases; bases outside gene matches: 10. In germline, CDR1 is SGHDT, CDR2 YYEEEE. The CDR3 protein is CASTRGRGRYEQYF. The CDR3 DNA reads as TGTGCCAGCACCCGAGGGCGGGGGAGATACGAGCAGTACTTC. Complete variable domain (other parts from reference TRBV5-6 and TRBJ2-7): DAGVTQSPTHLIKTRGQQVTLRCSPKSGHDTVSWYQQALGQGPQFIFQYYEEEERQRGNFPDRFSGHQFPNYSSELNVNALLLGDSALYLCASTRGRGRYEQYFGPGTRLTVT.

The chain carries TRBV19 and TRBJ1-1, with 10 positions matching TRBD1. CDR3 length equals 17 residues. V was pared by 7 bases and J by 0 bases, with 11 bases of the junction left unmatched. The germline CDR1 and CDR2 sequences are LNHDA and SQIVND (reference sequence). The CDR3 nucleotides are TGTGCCAGTATAGGGGGACAGGGGAGATGGGTGAACACTGAAGCTTTCTTT. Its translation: CASIGGQGRWVNTEAFF.

CDR3 region: CASSLDRTNTGELFF. The CDR3 coding sequence is TGTGCCAGCAGCTTGGACAGGACGAACACCGGGGAGCTGTTTTTT. The chain recombines TRBV11-2 with TRBJ2-2; TRBD1 matches 7 bases. Losses at the gene ends were 3 bases for V and 0 bases for J; bases not matched to a gene: 1. Germline V gene sequence: CDR1 SGHAT, CDR2 FQNNGV. The CDR3 runs to 15 residues.

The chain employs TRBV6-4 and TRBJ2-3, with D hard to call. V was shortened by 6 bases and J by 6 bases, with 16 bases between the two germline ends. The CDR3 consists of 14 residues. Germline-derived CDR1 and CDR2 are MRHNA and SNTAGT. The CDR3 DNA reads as TGTGCCAGCAGCCCAAGCACCTCGTCCGATACGCAGTATTTT. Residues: CASSPSTSSDTQYF.

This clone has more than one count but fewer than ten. In nucleotides, the CDR3 is TGTGCCAGCAGCTTGACAGGGGTGGGGTTCGAGCAGTACTTC. The encoded protein is CASSLTGVGFEQYF. The chain has TRBV5-5 and TRBJ2-7; 7 nucleotides agree with TRBD1. This CDR3 region has 14 residues. Germline loops: CDR1 SGHKS, CDR2 YYEKEE (reference sequence). The J segment lost 6 bases and the V segment lost 1 base, leaving 7 bases of the junction unmatched.

CDR3 amino acids: CASSVNSWGDTEAFF. The CDR3 DNA sequence: TGTGCCAGCAGCGTAAATTCATGGGGGGACACTGAAGCTTTCTTT. The rearrangement links TRBV9 to TRBJ1-1; D might be TRBD1 (5 bases). Trimming took off 1 base at V and 3 bases at J, with 13 bases between the two ends. This CDR3 has 15 residues. Germline V CDR1 and CDR2: SGDLS, YYNGEE.

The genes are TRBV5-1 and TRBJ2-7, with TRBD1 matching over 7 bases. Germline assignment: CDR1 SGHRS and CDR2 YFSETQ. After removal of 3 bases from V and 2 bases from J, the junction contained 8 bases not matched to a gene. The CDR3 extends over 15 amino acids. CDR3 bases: TGCGCCAGCAGCTCCGGGACAGTCCCTACCTACGAGCAGTACTTC. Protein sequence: CASSSGTVPTYEQYF.

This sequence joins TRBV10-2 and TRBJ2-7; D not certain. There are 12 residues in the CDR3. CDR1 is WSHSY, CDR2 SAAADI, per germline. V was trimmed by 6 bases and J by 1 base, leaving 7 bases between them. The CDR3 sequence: CASSDISYEQYF. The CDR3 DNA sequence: TGCGCCAGCAGCGACATTTCCTACGAGCAGTACTTC.

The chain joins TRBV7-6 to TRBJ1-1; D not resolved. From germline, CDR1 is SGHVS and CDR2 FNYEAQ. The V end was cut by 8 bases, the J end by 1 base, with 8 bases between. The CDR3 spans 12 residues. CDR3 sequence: CASGTTNTEAFF. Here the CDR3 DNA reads TGTGCCAGCGGTACAACGAACACTGAAGCTTTCTTT.

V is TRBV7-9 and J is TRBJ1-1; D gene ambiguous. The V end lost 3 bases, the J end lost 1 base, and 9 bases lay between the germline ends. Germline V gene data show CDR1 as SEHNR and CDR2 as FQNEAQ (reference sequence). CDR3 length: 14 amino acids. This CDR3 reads CASSFAGSNTEAFF. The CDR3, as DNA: TGTGCCAGCAGCTTCGCGGGGTCGAACACTGAAGCTTTCTTT. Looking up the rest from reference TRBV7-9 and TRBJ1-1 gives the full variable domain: DTGVSQNPRHKITKRGQNVTFRCDPISEHNRLYWYRQTLGQGPEFLTYFQNEAQLEKSRLLSDRFSAERPKGSFSTLEIQRTEQGDSAMYLCASSFAGSNTEAFFGQGTRLTVV.

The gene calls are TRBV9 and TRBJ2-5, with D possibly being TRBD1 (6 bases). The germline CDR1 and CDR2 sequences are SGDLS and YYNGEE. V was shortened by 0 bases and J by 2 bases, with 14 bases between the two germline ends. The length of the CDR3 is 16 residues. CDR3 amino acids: CASSVVATGTQETQYF. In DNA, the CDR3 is TGTGCCAGCAGCGTAGTCGCGACGGGGACACAAGAGACCCAGTACTTC.

The CDR3 loop reads CASSIGQGVAYF. The CDR3 region has the DNA TGTGCCAGCAGCATCGGACAGGGGGTAGCGTACTTC. The genes are TRBV5-6 and TRBJ2-7, with 10 bases lining up with TRBD1. CDR1 and CDR2 (germline): SGHDT, YYEEEE. V shed 4 bases and J 12 bases; nucleotides not matched to a gene: 7. CDR3 length: 12 amino acids.

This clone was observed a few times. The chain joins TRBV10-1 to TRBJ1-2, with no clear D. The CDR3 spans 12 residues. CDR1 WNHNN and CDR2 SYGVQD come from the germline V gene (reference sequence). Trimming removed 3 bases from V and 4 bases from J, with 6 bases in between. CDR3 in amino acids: CASSDTGYGYTF. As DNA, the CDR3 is TGCGCCAGCAGTGATACGGGCTATGGCTACACCTTC.

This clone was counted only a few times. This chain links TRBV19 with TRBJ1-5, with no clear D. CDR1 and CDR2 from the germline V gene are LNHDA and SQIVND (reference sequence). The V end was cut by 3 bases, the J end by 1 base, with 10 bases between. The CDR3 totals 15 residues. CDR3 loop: CASSIRSVSNQPQHF. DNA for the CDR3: TGTGCCAGTAGTATCCGGTCCGTCAGCAATCAGCCCCAGCATTTT.

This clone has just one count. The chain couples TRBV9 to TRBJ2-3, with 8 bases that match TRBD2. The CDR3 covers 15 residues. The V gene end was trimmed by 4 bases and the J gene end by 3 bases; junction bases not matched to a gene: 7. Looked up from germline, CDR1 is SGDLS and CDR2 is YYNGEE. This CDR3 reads CASSILSGGTDTQYF. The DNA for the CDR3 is TGTGCCAGCAGCATCCTGTCGGGAGGGACAGATACGCAGTATTTT. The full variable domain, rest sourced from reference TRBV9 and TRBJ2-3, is DSGVTQTPKHLITATGQRVTLRCSPRSGDLSVYWYQQSLDQGLQFLIQYYNGEERAKGNILERFSAQQFPDLHSELNLSSLELGDSALYFCASSILSGGTDTQYFGPGTRLTVL.

The CDR3 loop is CASSLGDTTYEQYF. The CDR3 nucleotides read TGCGCCAGCAGCTTAGGGGACACAACCTACGAGCAGTACTTC. The rearrangement joins TRBV5-1 to TRBJ2-7, with a weak D call TRBD1 (6 bases). V lost 2 bases and J 2 bases, leaving 11 bases between the germline ends. Germline values: CDR1 SGHRS, CDR2 YFSETQ. The CDR3 runs 14 residues.